What follows is one TCR beta chain and its context. A few counts support this clone. Its antigen is unknown. Base qualities are missing; no much larger clone stands one base away. These data come from a study of blood T cell repertoires in COVID-19 (TCRdb year 2020). For the wider study: Samples covering the acute and convalescent phases of COVID-19 were provided by collaborators in the United States, Italy and Spain. The prospective study material was composed of cDNA or gDNA derived from T cells, B-cell-depleted T cells, or PBMCs. Subjects who had been exposed to COVID-19, were actively infected with it, or had recovered from it provided the deeply sampled blood TCRbeta repertoires that made up the dataset. The repertoires were released in a freely available public database meant as a resource for research on the immune response to SARS-CoV-2. Samples were obtained from the ongoing ImmuneRACE study (first 160 participants) and from over 1,000 subjects provided by 6 global collaborators. Nearly every sample came with metadata listing a de-identified subject ID, COVID-19 status, age in years and sex. HLA class I and class II types, where available, came from metadata supplied by the sample provider rather than from assay-based typing.

The CDR3 covers 15 residues, taking in both the cysteine and the phenylalanine. CDR3 DNA is the only sequence kept; it has 45 bases, read in frame from the first base. Trimming accounts for 4 bases at V and 7 bases at J, while the number of junction bases matched to no gene is 10. From the germline V gene, CDR1 is SGHRS and CDR2 is YFSETQ. TCRbeta CDR3 regions were amplified from genomic DNA by means of the immunoSEQ Assay, a bias-controlled multiplex PCR. The published analysis was carried out like this. The number of nucleated cells in each sample was estimated from the amplification of reference gene primers within the assay. To quantify the absolute abundance of each unique TCRbeta CDR3 rearrangement, sequence reads were collapsed and filtered. For each sample, productive Simpson clonality was calculated as the square root of Simpson's diversity index over productive rearrangements. TCRdb provides this immuneACCESS table in a form limited to in-frame rearrangements. Some clones are lacking; in checked studies, under half of them reflect an unresolved V gene, and why the rest are absent is not known. V and J calls and clone size are those listed in that table; D and trimming were worked out from the DNA. The sample table lists 150,000 or so clones, around 89% of them with a count of one. Under 4.5% of the sample goes to the ten largest clones.

Broader findings and caveats from the paper: The quantity of clinical and demographic metadata differed by source and by participant and was supplied without curation.

In Seattle, one collaborating source enrolled patients while the infection was active and tracked those patients longitudinally over the course of disease. Collaborating institutions collected whole blood in K2EDTA tubes following their own protocols. For TCRbeta analysis, collaborators shipped samples as frozen whole blood, isolated PBMCs, or DNA extracted from either of those sample types. The chain couples TRBV5-1 to TRBJ1-4; 7 middle bases align to TRBD1. The origin of this receptor is a man in his 60s with COVID-19, enrolled during active disease. Sample: peripheral blood. The sequenced DNA: TGCGCCAGCAGCCGCCGACAGGGAGGCCGTGAAAAACTGTTTTTT. This codes for CASSRRQGGREKLFF.